This T cell receptor (beta chain) appears in the sequencing data of a study of T cell repertoires in cytomegalovirus infection. TCRdb used MiXCR to reprocess the reads, holding one entry per CDR3 protein. The sample shows 700,000 to 850,000 distinct CDR3 sequences, approximately 30% of them seen only once. Germline CDR1 and CDR2: MGHRA and YSYEKL. The V end was cut by 0 bases, the J end by 0 bases, with 12 bases between. The CDR3 is 17 amino acids. Study-level points and caveats: Summed public TCR beta family frequency identified CMV carriers bearing the relevant HLA. Predominance within the ex vivo response was attributable to HLA-C-restricted CMV-specific TCR beta clonotypes.

Notes on this clonotype: Its antigen remains unknown.

The TCR was taken from a human donor in good health (CMV status not recorded). Some clones in this sample may be carry-over from other donors' samples. This material consisted of cultured CD8+ T cells from PBMCs, taken from culture after CMV antigen stimulation. The chain links TRBV4-1 to TRBJ1-3, with D perhaps matching TRBD1 (5 bases). CDR3 in amino acids: CASSQDSAGISGNTIYF. CDR3 coding DNA: TGCGCCAGCAGCCAAGACTCGGCAGGGATCTCTGGAAACACCATATATTTT.